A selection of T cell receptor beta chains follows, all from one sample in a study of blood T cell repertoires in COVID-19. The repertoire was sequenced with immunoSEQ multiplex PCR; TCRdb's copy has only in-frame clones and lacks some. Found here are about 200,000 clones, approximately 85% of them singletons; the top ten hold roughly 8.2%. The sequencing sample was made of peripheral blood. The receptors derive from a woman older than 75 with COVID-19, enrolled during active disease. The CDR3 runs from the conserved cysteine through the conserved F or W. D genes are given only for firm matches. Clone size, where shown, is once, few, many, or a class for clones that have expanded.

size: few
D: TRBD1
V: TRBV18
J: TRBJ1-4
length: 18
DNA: TGTGCCAGCTCACCACCGGGGGTATCGACAGGGGTAGGCGAAAAACTGTTTTTT
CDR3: CASSPPGVSTGVGEKLFF

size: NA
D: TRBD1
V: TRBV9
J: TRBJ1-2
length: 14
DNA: TGTGCCAGCAGCGTAGCACAGGGGCTCTATGGCTACACCTTC
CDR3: CASSVAQGLYGYTF

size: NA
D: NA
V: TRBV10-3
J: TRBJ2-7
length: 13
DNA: TGTGCCATTTCGACAGGTCCTACGGACGAGCAGTACTTC
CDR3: CAISTGPTDEQYF

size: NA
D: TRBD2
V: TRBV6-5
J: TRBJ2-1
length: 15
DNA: TGTGCCAGCACCAAGAGGGAGGGGCTCTCCGGTGAGCAGTTCTTC
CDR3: CASTKREGLSGEQFF

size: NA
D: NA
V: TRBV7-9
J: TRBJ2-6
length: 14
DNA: TGTGCCGGTAAGGGGCGATTGTGGGCCAACGTCCTGACTTTC
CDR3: CAGKGRLWANVLTF

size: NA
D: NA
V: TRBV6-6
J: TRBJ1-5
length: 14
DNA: TGTGCCAGCAGATCGGGAGGGGTAAATCAGCCCCAGCATTTT
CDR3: CASRSGGVNQPQHF

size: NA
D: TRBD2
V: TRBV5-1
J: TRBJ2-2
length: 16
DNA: TGCGCCAGCAGCTTCATAGCGGGATCGAACACCGGGGAGCTGTTTTTT
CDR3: CASSFIAGSNTGELFF

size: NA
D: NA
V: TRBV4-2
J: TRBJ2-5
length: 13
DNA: TGTGCCAGCAGCCGGTCGGAGGGGGAGACCCAGTACTTC
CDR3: CASSRSEGETQYF

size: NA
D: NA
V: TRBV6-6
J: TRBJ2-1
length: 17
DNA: TGTGCCAGCAGTCAACGCCGGACTGGTCGCTCCTACAATGAGCAGTTCTTC
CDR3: CASSQRRTGRSYNEQFF

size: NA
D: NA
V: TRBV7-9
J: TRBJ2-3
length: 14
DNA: TGTGCCAGCAGCTTAGGCCAAGGAGGGGATACGCAGTATTTT
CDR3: CASSLGQGGDTQYF

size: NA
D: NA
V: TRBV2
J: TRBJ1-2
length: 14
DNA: TGTGCCAGCAGTTTCACGCAGGGGAACTATGGCTACACCTTC
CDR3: CASSFTQGNYGYTF

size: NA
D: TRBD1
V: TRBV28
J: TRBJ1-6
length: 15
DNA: TGTGCCAGCAGTTTTAAGGGACAGGGAACCTCACCCCTCCACTTT
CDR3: CASSFKGQGTSPLHF

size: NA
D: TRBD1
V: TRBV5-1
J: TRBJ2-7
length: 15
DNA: TGCGCCAGCAGTAACACCGGGACAGGGGGGCGCGAGCAGTACTTC
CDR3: CASSNTGTGGREQYF

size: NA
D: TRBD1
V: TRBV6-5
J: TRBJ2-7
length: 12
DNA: TGTGCCAGCGGGGACAGGGGGTACGAGCAGTACTTC
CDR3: CASGDRGYEQYF

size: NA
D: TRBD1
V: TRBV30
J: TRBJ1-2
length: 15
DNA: TGTGCCTGGATAAGACCTCCCGAGACAGGGACGGGCTACACCTTC
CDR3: CAWIRPPETGTGYTF

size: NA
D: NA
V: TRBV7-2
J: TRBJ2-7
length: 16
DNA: TGTGCCAGCAGCGTAGATCGGACCGGCGGAGGCCACGAGCAGTACTTC
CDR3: CASSVDRTGGGHEQYF

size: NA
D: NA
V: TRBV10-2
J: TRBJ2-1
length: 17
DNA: TGCGCCAGCAGTGAGTCGGGGGTGAGACTAGCCTACAATGAGCAGTTCTTC
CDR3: CASSESGVRLAYNEQFF

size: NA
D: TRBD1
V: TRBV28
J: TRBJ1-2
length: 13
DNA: TGTGCCAGCAGTTTCGGACAGGGCTATGGCTACACCTTC
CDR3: CASSFGQGYGYTF

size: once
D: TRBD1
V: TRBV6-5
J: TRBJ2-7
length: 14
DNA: TGTGCCAGCAGCGGGTGGACAGGGGAAGGCGAGCAGTACTTC
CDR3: CASSGWTGEGEQYF

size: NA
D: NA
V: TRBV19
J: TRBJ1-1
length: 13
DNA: TGTGCCAGTAGTATCGAGTCGTACACTGAAGCTTTCTTT
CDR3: CASSIESYTEAFF

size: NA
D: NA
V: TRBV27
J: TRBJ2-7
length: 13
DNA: TGTGCCAGCAGAAGGCTAGCCTCTGAGGAGCAGTACTTC
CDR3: CASRRLASEEQYF

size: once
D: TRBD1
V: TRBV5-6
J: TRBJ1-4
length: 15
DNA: TGTGCCAGCAGCTTTCGACAGGGAGCTAATGAAAAACTGTTTTTT
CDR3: CASSFRQGANEKLFF

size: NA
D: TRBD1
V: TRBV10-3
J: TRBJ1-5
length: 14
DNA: TGTGCCATCGGCCGGGACAGGGGGAACCAGCCCCAGCATTTT
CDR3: CAIGRDRGNQPQHF

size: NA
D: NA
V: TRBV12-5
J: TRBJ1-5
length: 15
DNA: TGTGCTAGTAGGTCCGCGGGAGTAGGCAATCAGCCCCAGCATTTT
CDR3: CASRSAGVGNQPQHF

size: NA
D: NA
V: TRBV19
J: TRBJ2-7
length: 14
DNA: TGTGCCAGTAGAAGCGACGGGAGCTCCTACGAGCAGTACTTC
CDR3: CASRSDGSSYEQYF

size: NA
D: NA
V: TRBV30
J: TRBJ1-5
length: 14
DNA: TGTGCCTGGAGTGTACGGGGTGGCAATCAGCCCCAGCATTTT
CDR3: CAWSVRGGNQPQHF

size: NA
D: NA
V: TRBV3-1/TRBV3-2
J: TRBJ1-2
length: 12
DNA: TGTGCCAGCAGCAGGGGCCCTAATGGCTACACCTTC
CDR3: CASSRGPNGYTF

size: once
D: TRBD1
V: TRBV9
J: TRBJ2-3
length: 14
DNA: TGTGCCAGCAGCGGCCGGACAGGGGGAGATACGCAGTATTTT
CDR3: CASSGRTGGDTQYF

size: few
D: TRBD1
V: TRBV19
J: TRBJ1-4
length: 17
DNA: TGTGCCAGTAGTATAGACGGACAGGGTATTGGCGGTGAAAAACTGTTTTTT
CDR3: CASSIDGQGIGGEKLFF

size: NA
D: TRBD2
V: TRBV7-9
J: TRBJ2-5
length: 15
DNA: TGTGCCAGCAGCTTTTCCAGCGGGGGCCAAGAGACCCAGTACTTC
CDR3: CASSFSSGGQETQYF

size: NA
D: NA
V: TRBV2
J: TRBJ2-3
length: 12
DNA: TGTGCCAGCAGGGTAGTGGCAGATACGCAGTATTTT
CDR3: CASRVVADTQYF

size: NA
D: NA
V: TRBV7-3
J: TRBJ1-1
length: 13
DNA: TGTGCCAGCAGCCAAATACAGGGTCGGGAAGCTTTCTTT
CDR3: CASSQIQGREAFF

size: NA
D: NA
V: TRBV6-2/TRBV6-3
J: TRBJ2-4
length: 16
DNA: TGTGCCAGCAGTTATAGCACAGGCGGGACAGAAAACATTCAGTACTTC
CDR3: CASSYSTGGTENIQYF

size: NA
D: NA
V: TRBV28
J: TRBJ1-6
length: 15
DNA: TGTGCCAGCAGTTCACAGGATACGGGTAATTCACCCCTCCACTTT
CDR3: CASSSQDTGNSPLHF

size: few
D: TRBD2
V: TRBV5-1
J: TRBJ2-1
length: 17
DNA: TGCGCCAGCAGCTTGTCGACTAGCGGGATGCCTATCAATGAGCAGTTCTTC
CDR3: CASSLSTSGMPINEQFF

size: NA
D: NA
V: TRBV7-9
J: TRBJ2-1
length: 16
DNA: TGTGCCAGCAGCCTAACCGGGACTTGGGGGTACAATGAGCAGTTCTTC
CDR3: CASSLTGTWGYNEQFF

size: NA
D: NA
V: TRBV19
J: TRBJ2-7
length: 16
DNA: TGTGCCAGTAGTCCCACTTTTTCCGGCCTGCGCGGCGAGCAGTACTTC
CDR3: CASSPTFSGLRGEQYF

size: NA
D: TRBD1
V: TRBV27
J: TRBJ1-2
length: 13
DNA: TGTGCCAGCAGCTCGGACAGGGCCTCTGGCTACACCTTC
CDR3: CASSSDRASGYTF

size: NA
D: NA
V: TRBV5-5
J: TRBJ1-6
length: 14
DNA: TGTGCCAGCAGCTTCGCTCAGTCGAATTCACCCCTCCACTTT
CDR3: CASSFAQSNSPLHF

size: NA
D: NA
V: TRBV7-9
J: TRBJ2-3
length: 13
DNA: TGTGCCAGCAGCCCCGGGAACGCGGGACCGCAGTATTTT
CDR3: CASSPGNAGPQYF

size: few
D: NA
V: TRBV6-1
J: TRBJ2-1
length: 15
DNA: TGTGCCAGCAGTGAAGCGGGGGCAGGTCGCAATGAGCAGTTCTTC
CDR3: CASSEAGAGRNEQFF

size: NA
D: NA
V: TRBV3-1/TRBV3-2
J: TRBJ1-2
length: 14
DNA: TGTGCCAGCAGCCAAACGGCGGTTGGCTATGGCTACACCTTC
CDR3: CASSQTAVGYGYTF

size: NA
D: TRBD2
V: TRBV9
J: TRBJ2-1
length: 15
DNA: TGTGCCAGCAGCCCCGCTGGGACTAGTTACAATGAGCAGTTCTTC
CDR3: CASSPAGTSYNEQFF

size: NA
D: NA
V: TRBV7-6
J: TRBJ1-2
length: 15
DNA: TGTGCCAGCAGCCCCTATTCTACAGGGAGTCGGATCTACACCTTC
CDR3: CASSPYSTGSRIYTF

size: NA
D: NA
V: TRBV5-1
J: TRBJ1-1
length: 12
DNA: TGCGCCAGCAGCCCCGAAGGGGCCGTAGCTTTCTTT
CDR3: CASSPEGAVAFF

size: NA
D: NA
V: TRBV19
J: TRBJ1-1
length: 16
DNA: TGTGCCAGTAGTATCGATTCCCGGGGTGTCGGCACTGAAGCTTTCTTT
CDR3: CASSIDSRGVGTEAFF

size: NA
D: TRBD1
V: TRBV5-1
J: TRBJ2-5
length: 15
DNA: TGCGCCAGCAGCCTAGCCGACAGGGTTCGAGAGACCCAGTACTTC
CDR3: CASSLADRVRETQYF

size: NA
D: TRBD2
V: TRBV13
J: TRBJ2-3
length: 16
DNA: TGTGCCAGCAGCTCCCTCCGGACTAGCTCTCCAGATACGCAGTATTTT
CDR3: CASSSLRTSSPDTQYF

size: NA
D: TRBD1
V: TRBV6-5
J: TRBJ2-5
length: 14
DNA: TGTGCCAGCAGTCCCGACAGGGCACGGGAGACCCAGTACTTC
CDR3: CASSPDRARETQYF

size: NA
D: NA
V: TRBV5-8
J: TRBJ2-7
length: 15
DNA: TGTGCCAGCAGCCGGACAGGCACGGGGGTTTACGAGCAGTACTTC
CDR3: CASSRTGTGVYEQYF

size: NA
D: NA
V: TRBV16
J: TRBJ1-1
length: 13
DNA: TGTGCCAGCAGCCAAAAACAGGGTGTGGGAGCTTTCTTT
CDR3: CASSQKQGVGAFF

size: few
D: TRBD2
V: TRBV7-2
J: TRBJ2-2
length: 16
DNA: TGTGCCAGCACCCCCTCTAGCGGGGGGGACACCGGGGAGCTGTTTTTT
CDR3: CASTPSSGGDTGELFF

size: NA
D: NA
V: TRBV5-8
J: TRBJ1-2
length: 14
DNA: TGTGCCAGCAGCTTTAAGGGGTGGTCCTATGGCTACACCTTC
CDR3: CASSFKGWSYGYTF

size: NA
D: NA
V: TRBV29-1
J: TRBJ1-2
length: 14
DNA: TGCAGCGTTGAGCGACAAGGCCTCGGCTATGGCTACACCTTC
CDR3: CSVERQGLGYGYTF